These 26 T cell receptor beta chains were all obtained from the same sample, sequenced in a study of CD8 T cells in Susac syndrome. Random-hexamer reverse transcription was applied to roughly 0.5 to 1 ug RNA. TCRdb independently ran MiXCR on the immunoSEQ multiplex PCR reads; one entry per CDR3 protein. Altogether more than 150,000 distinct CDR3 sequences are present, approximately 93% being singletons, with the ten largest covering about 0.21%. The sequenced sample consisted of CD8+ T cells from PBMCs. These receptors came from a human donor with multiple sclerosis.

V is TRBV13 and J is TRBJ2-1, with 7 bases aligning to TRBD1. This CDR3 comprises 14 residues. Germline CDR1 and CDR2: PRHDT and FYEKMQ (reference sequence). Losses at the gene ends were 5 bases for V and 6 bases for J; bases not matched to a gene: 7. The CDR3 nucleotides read TGTGCCAGCAGCCCTAGGACAGGTCGCAATGAGCAGTTCTTC. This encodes CASSPRTGRNEQFF.

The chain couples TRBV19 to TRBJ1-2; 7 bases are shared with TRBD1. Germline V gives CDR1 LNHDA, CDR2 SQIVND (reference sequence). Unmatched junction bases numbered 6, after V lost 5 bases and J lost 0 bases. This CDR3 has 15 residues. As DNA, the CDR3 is TGTGCCAGTAGTGTCGGACAGGAGACTAACTATGGCTACACCTTC. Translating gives CASSVGQETNYGYTF.

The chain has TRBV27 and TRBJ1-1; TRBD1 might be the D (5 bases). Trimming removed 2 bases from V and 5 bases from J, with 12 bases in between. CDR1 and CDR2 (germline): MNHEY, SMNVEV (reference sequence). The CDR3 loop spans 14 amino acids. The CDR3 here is CASSLRGVGTEAFF. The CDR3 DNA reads TGTGCCAGCAGTTTAAGGGGCGTTGGGACTGAAGCTTTCTTT.

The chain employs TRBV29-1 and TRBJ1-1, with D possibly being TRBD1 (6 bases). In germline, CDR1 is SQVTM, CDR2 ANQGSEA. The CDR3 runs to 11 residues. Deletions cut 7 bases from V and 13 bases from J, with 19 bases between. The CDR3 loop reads CSGNRELLVFF. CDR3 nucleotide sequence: TGCAGCGGAAACAGGGAGTTGTTGGTTTTCTTT.

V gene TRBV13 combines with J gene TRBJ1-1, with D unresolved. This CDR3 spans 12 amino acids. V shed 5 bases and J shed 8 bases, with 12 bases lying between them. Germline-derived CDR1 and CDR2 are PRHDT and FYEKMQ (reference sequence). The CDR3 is CASSPRAAEAFF. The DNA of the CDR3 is TGTGCCAGCAGCCCCCGGGCGGCGGAAGCTTTCTTT.

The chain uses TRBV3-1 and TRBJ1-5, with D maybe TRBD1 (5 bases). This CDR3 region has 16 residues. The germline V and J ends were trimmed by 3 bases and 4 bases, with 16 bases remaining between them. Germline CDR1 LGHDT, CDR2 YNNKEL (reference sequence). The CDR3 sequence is CASSHSRDGVNQPQHF. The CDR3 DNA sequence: TGTGCCAGCAGCCATTCTCGGGACGGCGTTAATCAGCCCCAGCATTTT.

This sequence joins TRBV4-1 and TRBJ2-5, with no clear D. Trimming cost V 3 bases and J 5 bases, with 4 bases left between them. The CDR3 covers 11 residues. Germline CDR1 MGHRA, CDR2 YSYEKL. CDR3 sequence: CASSHGETQYF. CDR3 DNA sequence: TGCGCCAGCAGCCATGGGGAGACCCAGTACTTC.

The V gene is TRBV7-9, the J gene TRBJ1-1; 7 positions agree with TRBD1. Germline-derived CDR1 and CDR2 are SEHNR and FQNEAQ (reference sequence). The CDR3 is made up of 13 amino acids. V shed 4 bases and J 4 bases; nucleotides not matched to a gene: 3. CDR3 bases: TGTGCCAGCAGCTCTAGACAGGGCACTGAAGCTTTCTTT. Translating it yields CASSSRQGTEAFF.

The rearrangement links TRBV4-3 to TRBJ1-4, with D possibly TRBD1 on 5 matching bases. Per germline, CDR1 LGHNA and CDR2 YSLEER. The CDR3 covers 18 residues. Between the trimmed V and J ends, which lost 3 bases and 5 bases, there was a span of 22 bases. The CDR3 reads CASSHLLGGDGINEKLFF. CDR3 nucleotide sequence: TGCGCCAGCAGCCACCTTTTAGGTGGGGACGGGATCAATGAAAAACTGTTTTTT.

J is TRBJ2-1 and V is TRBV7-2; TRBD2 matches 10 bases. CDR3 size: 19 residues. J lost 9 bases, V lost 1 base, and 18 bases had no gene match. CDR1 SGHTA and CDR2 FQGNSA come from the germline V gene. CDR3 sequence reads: CASSLVVAGGPYYKSEQFF. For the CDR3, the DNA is TGTGCCAGCAGCTTAGTAGTAGCGGGGGGACCCTACTACAAAAGTGAGCAGTTCTTC.

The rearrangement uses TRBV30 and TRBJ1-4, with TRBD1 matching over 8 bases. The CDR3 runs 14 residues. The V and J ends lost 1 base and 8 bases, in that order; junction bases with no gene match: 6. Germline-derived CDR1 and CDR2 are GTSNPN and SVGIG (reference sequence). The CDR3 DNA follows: TGTGCCTGGAGTGCCATGGGACAGGAGGAAAAACTGTTTTTT. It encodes CAWSAMGQEEKLFF.

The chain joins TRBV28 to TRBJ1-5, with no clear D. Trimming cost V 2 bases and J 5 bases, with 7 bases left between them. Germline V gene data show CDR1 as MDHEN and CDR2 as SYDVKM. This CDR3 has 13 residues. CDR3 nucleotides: TGTGCCAGCAGTTTACGGGGTTATCAGCCCCAGCATTTT. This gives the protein CASSLRGYQPQHF.

CDR3 region: CASSPGKYGYTF. The DNA for the CDR3 is TGTGCCAGCAGTCCCGGGAAGTATGGCTACACCTTC. The chain is built from TRBV27 and TRBJ1-2; no clear D. CDR3 size: 12 residues. The V end was cut by 5 bases, the J end by 5 bases, with 9 bases between. CDR1 and CDR2 from the germline V gene are MNHEY and SMNVEV (reference sequence).

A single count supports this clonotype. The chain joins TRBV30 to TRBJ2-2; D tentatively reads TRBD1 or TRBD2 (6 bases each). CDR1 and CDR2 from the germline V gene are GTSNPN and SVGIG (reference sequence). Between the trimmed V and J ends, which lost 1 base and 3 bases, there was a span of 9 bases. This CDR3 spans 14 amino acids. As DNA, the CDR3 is TGTGCCTGGAGTGGGGGGGCGCACACCGGGGAGCTGTTTTTT. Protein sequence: CAWSGGAHTGELFF.

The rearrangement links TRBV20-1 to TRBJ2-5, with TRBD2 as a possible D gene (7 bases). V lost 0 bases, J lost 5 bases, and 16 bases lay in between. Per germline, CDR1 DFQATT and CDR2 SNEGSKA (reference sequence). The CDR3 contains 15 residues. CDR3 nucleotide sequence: TGCAGTGCTAGAGATCGGGGGGCCCCAGTGGAGACCCAGTACTTC. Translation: CSARDRGAPVETQYF.

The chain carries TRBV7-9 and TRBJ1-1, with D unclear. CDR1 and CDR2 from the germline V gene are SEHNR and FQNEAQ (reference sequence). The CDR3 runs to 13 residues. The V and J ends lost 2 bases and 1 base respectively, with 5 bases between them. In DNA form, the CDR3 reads TGTGCCAGCAGCTTAATCGAGAACACTGAAGCTTTCTTT. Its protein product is CASSLIENTEAFF.

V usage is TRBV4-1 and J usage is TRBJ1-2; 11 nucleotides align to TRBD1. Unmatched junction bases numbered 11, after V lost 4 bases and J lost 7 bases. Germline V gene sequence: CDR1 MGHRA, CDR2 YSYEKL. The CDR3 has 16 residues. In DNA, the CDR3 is TGCGCCAGCAGCCCAGGACCGGGACAGGGGGTCGGTGGCTACACCTTC. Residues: CASSPGPGQGVGGYTF.

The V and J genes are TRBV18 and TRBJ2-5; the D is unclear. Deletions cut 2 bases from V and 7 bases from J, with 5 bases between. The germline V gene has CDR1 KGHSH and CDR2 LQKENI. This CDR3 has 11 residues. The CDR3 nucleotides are TGTGCCAGCTCACCAGATGGGACCCAGTACTTC. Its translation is CASSPDGTQYF.

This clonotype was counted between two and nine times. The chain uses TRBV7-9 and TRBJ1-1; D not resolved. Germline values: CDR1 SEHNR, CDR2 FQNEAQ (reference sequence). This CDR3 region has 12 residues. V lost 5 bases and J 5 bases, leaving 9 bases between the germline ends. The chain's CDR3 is CASSHGGTEAFF. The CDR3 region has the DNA TGTGCCAGCAGCCATGGAGGGACTGAAGCTTTCTTT.

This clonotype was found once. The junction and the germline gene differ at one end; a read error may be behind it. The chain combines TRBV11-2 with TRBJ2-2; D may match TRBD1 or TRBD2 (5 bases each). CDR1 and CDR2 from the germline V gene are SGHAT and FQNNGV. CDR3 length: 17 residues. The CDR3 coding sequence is TGTGCCAGCAGCCGGGCCGGGCCCCGGGGCCACACCGGGGAGCTGCTTTTT. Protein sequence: CASSRAGPRGHTGELLF. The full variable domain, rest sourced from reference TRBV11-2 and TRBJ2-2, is EAGVAQSPRYKIIEKRQSVAFWCNPISGHATLYWYQQILGQGPKLLIQFQNNGVVDDSQLPKDRFSAERLKGVDSTLKIQPAKLEDSAVYLCASSRAGPRGHTGELLFGEGSRLTVL.

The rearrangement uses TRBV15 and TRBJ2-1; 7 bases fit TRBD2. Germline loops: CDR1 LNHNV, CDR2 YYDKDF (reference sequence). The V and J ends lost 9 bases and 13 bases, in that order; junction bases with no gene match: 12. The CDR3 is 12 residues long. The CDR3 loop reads CATPSRGGTQFF. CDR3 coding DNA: TGTGCCACTCCAAGCCGCGGGGGTACCCAGTTCTTC.

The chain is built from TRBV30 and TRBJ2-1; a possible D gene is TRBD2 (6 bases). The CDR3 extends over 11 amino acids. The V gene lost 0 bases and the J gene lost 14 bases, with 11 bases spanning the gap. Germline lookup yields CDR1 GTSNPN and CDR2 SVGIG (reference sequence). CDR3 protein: CAWSVGGAEFF. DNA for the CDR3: TGTGCCTGGAGTGTCGGCGGGGCCGAGTTCTTC.

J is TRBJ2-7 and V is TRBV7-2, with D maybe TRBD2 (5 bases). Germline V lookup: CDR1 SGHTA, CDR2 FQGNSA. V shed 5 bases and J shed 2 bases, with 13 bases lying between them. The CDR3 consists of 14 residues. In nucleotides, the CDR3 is TGTGCCAGCAGCGACGGACGGGGAGCCTACGAGCAGTACTTC. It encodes CASSDGRGAYEQYF. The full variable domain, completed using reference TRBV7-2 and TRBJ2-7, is GAGVSQSPSNKVTEKGKDVELRCDPISGHTALYWYRQSLGQGLEFLIYFQGNSAPDKSGLPSDRFSAERTGGSVSTLTIQRTQQEDSAVYLCASSDGRGAYEQYFGPGTRLTVT.

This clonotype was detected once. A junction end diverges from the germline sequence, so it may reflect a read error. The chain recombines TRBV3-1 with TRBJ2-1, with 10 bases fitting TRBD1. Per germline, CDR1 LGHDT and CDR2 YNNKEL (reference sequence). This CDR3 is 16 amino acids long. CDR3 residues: CASSQPGTGVYNVQFF. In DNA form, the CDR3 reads TGTGCCAGCAGCCAACCCGGGACAGGGGTATACAATGTGCAGTTCTTC.

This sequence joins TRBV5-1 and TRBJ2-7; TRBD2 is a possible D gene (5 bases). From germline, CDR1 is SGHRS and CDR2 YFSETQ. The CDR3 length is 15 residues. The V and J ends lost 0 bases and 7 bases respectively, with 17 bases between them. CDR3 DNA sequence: TGCGCCAGCAGCTTGGAAGGACGGTGGGGAGAAGAGCAGTACTTC. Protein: CASSLEGRWGEEQYF.

The CDR3 DNA is TGTGCCAGCCTGGGACAGGGGGCCTACGAGCAGTACTTC. This encodes CASLGQGAYEQYF. The chain uses TRBV6-2 or TRBV6-3 and TRBJ2-7, with 11 bases lining up with TRBD1. The germline V gene encodes CDR1 MNHEY and CDR2 SVGEGT. The V and J ends lost 8 bases and 2 bases, in that order; junction bases with no gene match: 2. The CDR3 covers 13 residues.